This record looks at one T cell receptor (beta chain) sequence and its context. It has no known antigen specificity. Nothing much larger sits one base from this clone, and base qualities are not available. This sample was taken from a study of blood T cell repertoires in COVID-19 (dated by TCRdb to the early 2020s). Study-wide context: Samples covering the acute and convalescent phases of COVID-19 were provided by collaborators in the United States, Italy and Spain. HLA class I and class II types, where available, came from metadata supplied by the sample provider rather than from assay-based typing. Subjects who had been exposed to COVID-19, were actively infected with it, or had recovered from it provided the deeply sampled blood TCRbeta repertoires that made up the dataset. The material from the prospective study consisted of cDNA or gDNA derived from T cells, B-cell-depleted T cells, or PBMCs. Samples came from the ongoing ImmuneRACE study (first 160 participants) plus 1,254 subjects from 6 global collaborators. A freely available public database, intended as a resource for researchers studying the immune response to SARS-CoV-2, is where the repertoires were released. Nearly every sample came with metadata listing a de-identified subject ID, COVID-19 status, age in years and sex. The investigation overall reported the following: Clinical and demographic metadata were provided uncurated, with the amount varying by source and participant.

TCRbeta CDR3 regions were amplified from genomic DNA using the immunoSEQ Assay, a bias-controlled multiplex PCR. On the study's bioinformatics: Nucleated cell counts per sample were estimated from amplification of reference gene primers within the assay. To quantify the absolute abundance of each unique TCRbeta CDR3 rearrangement, sequence reads were collapsed and filtered. For each sample, productive Simpson clonality was calculated by taking the square root of Simpson's diversity index across productive rearrangements. Drawn from immuneACCESS, this table holds only the in-frame rearrangements with V and J called that TCRdb kept. Clones are partly lost; checked studies trace under half to an unresolved V gene and leave the rest unexplained. V and J calls and clone size are copied from that table; D and trimming were computed from the DNA. Across this sample there are 150,000 to 200,000 clones, with about 87% seen only once. Of the sample, 20% to 30% falls within the top ten clones.

The CDR3, from cysteine to phenylalanine, totals 14 residues. CDR3 DNA is the only sequence kept; it has 42 bases, read in frame from the first base. V and J are truncated by 5 bases and 8 bases respectively, leaving an intervening sequence of 15 bases. As encoded in the germline V gene (reference sequence), CDR1 is SEHNR while CDR2 is FQNEAQ. Each collaborating institution followed its own protocols to collect whole blood in K2EDTA tubes. For TCRbeta analysis, collaborators shipped samples as frozen whole blood, isolated PBMCs, or DNA extracted from either of those sample types. The source material was peripheral blood. The V and J segments used are TRBV7-9 and TRBJ1-4, with a tentative D gene TRBD1 over 5 matching bases. The sequence derives from a man aged 60 to 69 with acute or convalescent COVID-19. The CDR3 in this case is CASSRSTGGEKLFF. The nucleotides read TGTGCCAGCAGCCGGTCCACAGGTGGCGAAAAACTGTTTTTT.